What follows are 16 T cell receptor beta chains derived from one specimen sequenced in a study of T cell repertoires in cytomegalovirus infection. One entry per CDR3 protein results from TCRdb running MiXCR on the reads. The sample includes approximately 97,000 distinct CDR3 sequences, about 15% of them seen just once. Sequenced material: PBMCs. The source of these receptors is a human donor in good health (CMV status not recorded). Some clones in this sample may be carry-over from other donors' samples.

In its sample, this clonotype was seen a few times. In nucleotides, the CDR3 is TGTGCCAGCAGTTTAGGGAGGTCCTATGGCTACACCTTC. Amino acids: CASSLGRSYGYTF. V is TRBV12-3 or TRBV12-4 and J is TRBJ1-2; no definite D call. V gave up 1 base and J gave up 4 bases, with 7 bases separating them. This CDR3 has 13 residues.

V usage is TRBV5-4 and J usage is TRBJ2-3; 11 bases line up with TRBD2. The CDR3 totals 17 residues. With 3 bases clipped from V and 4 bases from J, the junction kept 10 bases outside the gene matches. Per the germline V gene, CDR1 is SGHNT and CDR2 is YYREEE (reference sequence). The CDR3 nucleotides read TGTGCCAGCAGCTCAGTAGCGGGGGGGGTCGGTGCAGATACGCAGTATTTT. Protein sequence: CASSSVAGGVGADTQYF.

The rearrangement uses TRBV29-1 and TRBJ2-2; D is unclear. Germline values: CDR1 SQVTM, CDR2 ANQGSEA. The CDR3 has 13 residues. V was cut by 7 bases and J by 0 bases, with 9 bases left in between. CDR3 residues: CSGGQTNTGELFF. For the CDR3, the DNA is TGCAGCGGTGGCCAGACGAACACCGGGGAGCTGTTTTTT.

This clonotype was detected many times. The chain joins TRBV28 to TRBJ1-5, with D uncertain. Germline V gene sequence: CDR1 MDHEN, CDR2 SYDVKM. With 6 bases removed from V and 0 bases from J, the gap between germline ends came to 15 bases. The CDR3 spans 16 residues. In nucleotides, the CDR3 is TGTGCCAGCAGGGGTTTGAGTGCCCATAGCAATCAGCCCCAGCATTTT. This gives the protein CASRGLSAHSNQPQHF.

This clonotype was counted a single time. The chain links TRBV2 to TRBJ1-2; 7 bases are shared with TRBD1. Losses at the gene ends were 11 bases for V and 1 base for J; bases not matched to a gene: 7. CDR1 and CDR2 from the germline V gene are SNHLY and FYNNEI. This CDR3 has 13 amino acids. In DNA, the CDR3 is TGTGCCGGGAGGGGGCGCGGTAACTATGGCTACACCTTC. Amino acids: CAGRGRGNYGYTF. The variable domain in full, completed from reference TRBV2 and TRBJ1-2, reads EPEVTQTPSHQVTQMGQEVILRCVPISNHLYFYWYRQILGQKVEFLVSFYNNEISEKSEIFDDQFSVERPDGSNFTLKIRSTKLEDSAMYFCAGRGRGNYGYTFGSGTRLTVV.

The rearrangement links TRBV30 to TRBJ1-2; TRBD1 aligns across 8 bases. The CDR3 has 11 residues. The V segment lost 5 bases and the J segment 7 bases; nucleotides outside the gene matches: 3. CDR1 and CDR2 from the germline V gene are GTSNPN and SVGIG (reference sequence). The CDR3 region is CAWQGAGGYTF. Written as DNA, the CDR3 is TGTGCCTGGCAGGGGGCTGGTGGCTACACCTTC.

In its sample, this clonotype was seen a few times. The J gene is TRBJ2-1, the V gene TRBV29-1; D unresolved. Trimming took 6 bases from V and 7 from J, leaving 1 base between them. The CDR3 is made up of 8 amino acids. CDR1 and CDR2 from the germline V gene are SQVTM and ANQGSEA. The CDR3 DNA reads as TGCAGCGTGAATGAGCAGTTCTTC. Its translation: CSVNEQFF.

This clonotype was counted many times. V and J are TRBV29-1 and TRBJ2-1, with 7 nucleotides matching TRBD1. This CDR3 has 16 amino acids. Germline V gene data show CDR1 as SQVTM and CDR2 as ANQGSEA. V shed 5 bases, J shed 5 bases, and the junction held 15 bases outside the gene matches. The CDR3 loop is CSVTPHLGGANNEQFF. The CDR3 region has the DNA TGCAGCGTTACCCCTCACCTAGGGGGCGCAAACAATGAGCAGTTCTTC.

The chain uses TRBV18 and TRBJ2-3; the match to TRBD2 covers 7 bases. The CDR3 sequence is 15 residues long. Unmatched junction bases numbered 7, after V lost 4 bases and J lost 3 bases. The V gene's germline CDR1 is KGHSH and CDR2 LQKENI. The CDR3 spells CASSLTAGVTDTQYF. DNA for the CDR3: TGTGCCAGCTCACTTACGGCGGGGGTAACAGATACGCAGTATTTT.

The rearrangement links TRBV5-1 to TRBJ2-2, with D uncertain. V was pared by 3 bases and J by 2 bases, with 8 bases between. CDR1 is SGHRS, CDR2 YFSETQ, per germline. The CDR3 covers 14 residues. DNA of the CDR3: TGCGCCAGCAGCTCGCAGACTAACACCGGGGAGCTGTTTTTT. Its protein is CASSSQTNTGELFF.

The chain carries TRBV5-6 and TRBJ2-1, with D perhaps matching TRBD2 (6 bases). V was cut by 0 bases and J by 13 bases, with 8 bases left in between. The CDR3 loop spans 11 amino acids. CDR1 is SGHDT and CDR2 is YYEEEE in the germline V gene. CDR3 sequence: CASSLGDFQFF. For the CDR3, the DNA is TGTGCCAGCAGCTTGGGGGACTTCCAGTTCTTC. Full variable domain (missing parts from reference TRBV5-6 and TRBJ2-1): DAGVTQSPTHLIKTRGQQVTLRCSPKSGHDTVSWYQQALGQGPQFIFQYYEEEERQRGNFPDRFSGHQFPNYSSELNVNALLLGDSALYLCASSLGDFQFFGPGTRLTVL.

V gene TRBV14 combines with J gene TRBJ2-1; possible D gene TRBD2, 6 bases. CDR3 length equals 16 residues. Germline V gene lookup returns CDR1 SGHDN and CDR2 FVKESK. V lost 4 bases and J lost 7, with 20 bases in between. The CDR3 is CASSPTPRLAWNEQFF. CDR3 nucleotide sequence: TGTGCCAGCAGCCCCACCCCTCGGCTAGCGTGGAATGAGCAGTTCTTC. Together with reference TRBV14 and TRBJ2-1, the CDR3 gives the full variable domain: EAGVTQFPSHSVIEKGQTVTLRCDPISGHDNLYWYRRVMGKEIKFLLHFVKESKQDESGMPNNRFLAERTGGTYSTLKVQPAELEDSGVYFCASSPTPRLAWNEQFFGPGTRLTVL.

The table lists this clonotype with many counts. The CDR3 here is CASSLVSRFMGAQYF. CDR3 nucleotides: TGTGCCAGCAGCTTAGTGAGCAGGTTCATGGGGGCGCAGTACTTC. This chain connects TRBV7-2 to TRBJ2-7; D may be TRBD1 (6 bases). Germline assignment: CDR1 SGHTA and CDR2 FQGNSA. CDR3 length: 15 amino acids. V lost 1 base, J lost 9 bases, and 19 bases lay in between.

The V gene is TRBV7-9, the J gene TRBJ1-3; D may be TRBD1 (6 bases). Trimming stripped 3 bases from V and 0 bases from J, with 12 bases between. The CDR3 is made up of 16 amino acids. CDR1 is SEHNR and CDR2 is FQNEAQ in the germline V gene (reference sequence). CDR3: CASSLRTATSGNTIYF. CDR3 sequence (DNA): TGTGCCAGCAGCTTGCGGACAGCCACCTCTGGAAACACCATATATTTT.

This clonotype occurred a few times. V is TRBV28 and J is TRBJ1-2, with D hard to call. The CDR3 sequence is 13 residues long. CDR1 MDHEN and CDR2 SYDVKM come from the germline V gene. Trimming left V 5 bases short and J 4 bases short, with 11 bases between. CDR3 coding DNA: TGTGCCAGCAGTAAGGACCGAGTCTATGGCTACACCTTC. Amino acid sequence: CASSKDRVYGYTF.

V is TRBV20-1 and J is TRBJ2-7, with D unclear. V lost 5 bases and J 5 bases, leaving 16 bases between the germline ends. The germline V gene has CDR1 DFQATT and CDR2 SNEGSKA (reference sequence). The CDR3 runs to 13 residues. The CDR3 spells CSALAAAADEQYF. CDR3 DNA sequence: TGCAGTGCTCTGGCGGCGGCCGCGGACGAGCAGTACTTC.